A selection of T cell receptor beta chains follows, all from one sample in a study of cytomegalovirus exposure and HLA in healthy donors. The assay was immunoSEQ multiplex PCR, and TCRdb's table has in-frame clones only and misses some. The table shows about 170,000 clones, with less than 90% occurring only once. The sample comprised PBMCs. Receptor source: a woman in her 30s in good health and CMV-seronegative. Each CDR3 is given with its conserved first and last residue. The D gene is left open where the match is weak. Clone size, where shown, is once, few, many, or a class for clones that have expanded.

V gene	clone size	J gene	D gene	CDR3 DNA	CDR3 protein
TRBV10-3	.	TRBJ1-1	TRBD1	TGTGCCACCGCCAGACAGGGGGTAAACACTGAAGCTTTCTTT	CATARQGVNTEAFF
TRBV6-5	once	TRBJ2-5	.	TGTGCCAGCAGTTACCAGGGGCTAGATGGAGAGACCCAGTACTTC	CASSYQGLDGETQYF
TRBV7-3	once	TRBJ2-7	TRBD2	TGTGCCAGCAGCTTGGCGGGAGTGAGGAACGAGCAGTACTTC	CASSLAGVRNEQYF
TRBV5-6	.	TRBJ2-7	.	TGTGCCAGCAGCTTGCCAGGGAGGAGCTCCTACGAGCAGTACTTC	CASSLPGRSSYEQYF
TRBV4-3	.	TRBJ1-2	.	TGCGCCAGCAGCCAAGATGGACATCGAATGTATGGCTACACCTTC	CASSQDGHRMYGYTF
TRBV6-4	many	TRBJ2-1	TRBD2	TGTGCCAGCAGTGATGAAAGCGGGGGGGTAGATGAGCAGTTCTTC	CASSDESGGVDEQFF
TRBV18	.	TRBJ2-3	.	TGTGCCAGCTCACCACCCGATAGCTTGCGGGCGGACACAGATACGCAGTATTTT	CASSPPDSLRADTDTQYF
TRBV27	.	TRBJ1-5	.	TGTGCCAGCAGTTTATCTACTGGGAGCAATCAGCCCCAGCATTTT	CASSLSTGSNQPQHF
TRBV29-1	once	TRBJ2-1	.	TGCAGCGTTGAGGCTAGCTCCAATGAGCAGTTCTTC	CSVEASSNEQFF
TRBV19	.	TRBJ2-6	TRBD1	TGTGCCAGTTCCTTCAGGGGGCGTGGGGCCAACGTCCTGACTTTC	CASSFRGRGANVLTF
TRBV29-1	.	TRBJ1-1	.	TGCAGCGCCCGAGGGGCGCAGGGGAACACTGAAGCTTTCTTT	CSARGAQGNTEAFF
TRBV27	many	TRBJ2-7	TRBD2	TGTGCCAGCAGCCCTGAAGCGGGACTAGCGGGCCCCTTAGGCTACGAGCAGTACTTC	CASSPEAGLAGPLGYEQYF
TRBV15	.	TRBJ1-5	.	TGTGCCACCAGCAGAGATCTATCAGTCGCTAATCAGCCCCAGCATTTT	CATSRDLSVANQPQHF
TRBV7-2	.	TRBJ1-1	.	TGTGCCAGCAGCTTAGACGGCAGGGGAGCTTTCTTT	CASSLDGRGAFF
TRBV9	few	TRBJ2-7	TRBD2	TGTGCCAGCAGCGTAGGGACTAGCGGATCCTACGAGCAGTACTTC	CASSVGTSGSYEQYF
TRBV9	.	TRBJ2-3	.	TGTGCCAGCAGGGGGCTGGGCTCGGATACGCAGTATTTT	CASRGLGSDTQYF
TRBV5-1	.	TRBJ2-5	.	TGCGCCAGCAGCTTGGCCAATCCAGGGCTAGAGACCCAGTACTTC	CASSLANPGLETQYF
TRBV7-8	.	TRBJ2-7	.	TGTGCCAGCAGTTCAGCAGGACTCGGGTACGAGCAGTACTTC	CASSSAGLGYEQYF
TRBV6-5	.	TRBJ2-1	.	TGTGCCAGCAGTTACTCCAACCCATCCGAGCAGTTCTTC	CASSYSNPSEQFF
TRBV5-4	.	TRBJ2-1	TRBD1	TGTGCCAGCAGCTCCCGGACAGGGAGGAATGAGCAGTTCTTC	CASSSRTGRNEQFF
TRBV28	.	TRBJ2-7	.	TGTGCCAGCAGTCCCGGGATGGCATCCCTCCGCACGATCTACGAGCAGTACTTC	CASSPGMASLRTIYEQYF
TRBV7-9	.	TRBJ1-1	.	TGTGCCAGCAGGGAGGAGCAGGGGGAAGCTTTCTTT	CASREEQGEAFF
TRBV25-1	.	TRBJ1-1	TRBD1	TGTGCCAGCAGTGACCCGGGACAGGGTAACACTGAAGCTTTCTTT	CASSDPGQGNTEAFF
TRBV7-2	.	TRBJ2-7	.	TGTGCCAGCAGCTTAGAACGGGGGACCTCCTACGAGCAGTACTTC	CASSLERGTSYEQYF
TRBV2	few	TRBJ1-2	TRBD1	TGTGCCAGCAGCCCTCAGGGGGCGCGAGGCTACACCTTC	CASSPQGARGYTF
TRBV18	.	TRBJ2-7	TRBD1	TGTGCCAGCTCACCTCCGGGACAGGGTCCATACGAGCAGTACTTC	CASSPPGQGPYEQYF
TRBV5-4	.	TRBJ2-5	.	TGTGCCAGCAGCTTGTATCCGGGGGAAGAGACCCAGTACTTC	CASSLYPGEETQYF
TRBV4-3	.	TRBJ2-7	.	TGCGCCAGCAGCCAAGATTCCCGAACGACCTACGAGCAGTACTTC	CASSQDSRTTYEQYF
TRBV9	.	TRBJ2-7	.	TGTGCCAGCAGCGTAGGTCCCCTCCTCGGCGAGCAGTACTTC	CASSVGPLLGEQYF
TRBV4-3	.	TRBJ2-5	.	TGCGCCAGCAGCCAACGCCCGACAGGTCGGTACCAAGAGACCCAGTACTTC	CASSQRPTGRYQETQYF
TRBV5-1	.	TRBJ2-7	.	TGCGCCAGCAGCCTTGGGCGGGAGCAGTACTTC	CASSLGREQYF
TRBV7-6	.	TRBJ2-5	.	TGTGCCAGCAGCTTAGTCGTAGGGGACCAAGAGACCCAGTACTTC	CASSLVVGDQETQYF
TRBV5-5	.	TRBJ2-7	.	TGTGCCAGCAGCTATCAGGGAAACCCCTACGAGCAGTACTTC	CASSYQGNPYEQYF
TRBV4-2	.	TRBJ2-1	.	TGTGCCAGCAGCCAAGCGACGGGGGGCCAGTACAATGAGCAGTTCTTC	CASSQATGGQYNEQFF
TRBV7-9	.	TRBJ1-1	.	TGTGCCAGCAGCTTCGGCTTTAACACTGAAGCTTTCTTT	CASSFGFNTEAFF
TRBV2	once	TRBJ2-5	.	TGTGCCAGCAGTGTAGGTGAGACCCAGTACTTC	CASSVGETQYF
TRBV5-1	few	TRBJ2-3	TRBD2	TGCGCCAGCAGCTTGGCGGATAGCGGGAGGGGAGATACGCAGTATTTT	CASSLADSGRGDTQYF
TRBV10-3	.	TRBJ2-7	TRBD2	TGTGCCACCCTGGCAATAGCGGGAGGGTTCCACGAGCAGTACTTC	CATLAIAGGFHEQYF
TRBV6-1	medium-sized	TRBJ2-7	TRBD1	TGTGCCAGCAGTGTAGGGACAGGGAGCTCCTACGAGCAGTACTTC	CASSVGTGSSYEQYF
TRBV4-3	.	TRBJ2-5	.	TGCGCCAGCAGCCAAGATTTGGCGGTCGGGGAGACCCAGTACTTC	CASSQDLAVGETQYF
TRBV4-1	.	TRBJ1-1	.	TGCGCCAGCAGCCAAGAAGTGGGCATGAACACTGAAGCTTTCTTT	CASSQEVGMNTEAFF
TRBV2	.	TRBJ1-2	TRBD1	TGTGCCAGCAGTGGGGGAGGGACAGGGGACAGGATAACCTATGGCTACACCTTC	CASSGGGTGDRITYGYTF
TRBV28	.	TRBJ1-2	TRBD1	TGTGCCAGCAGTCTGGGGACAGGGTTAGGAGGGAGCAACTATGGCTACACCTTC	CASSLGTGLGGSNYGYTF
TRBV27	.	TRBJ1-2	TRBD1	TGTGCCAGCAGTTCTACAGGGGGAAGGTATGGCTACACCTTC	CASSSTGGRYGYTF
TRBV2	.	TRBJ1-1	.	TGTGCCAGCAGTGAATATGGCAGGGCGGCCACTGAAGCTTTCTTT	CASSEYGRAATEAFF
TRBV18	.	TRBJ2-7	TRBD1	TGTGCCAGCTCACTCTCACAGGGGAACGAGCAGTACTTC	CASSLSQGNEQYF
TRBV11-2	.	TRBJ1-1	.	TGTGCCAGCAGCTTAGATCCGGGACGGAGCACTGAAGCTTTCTTT	CASSLDPGRSTEAFF